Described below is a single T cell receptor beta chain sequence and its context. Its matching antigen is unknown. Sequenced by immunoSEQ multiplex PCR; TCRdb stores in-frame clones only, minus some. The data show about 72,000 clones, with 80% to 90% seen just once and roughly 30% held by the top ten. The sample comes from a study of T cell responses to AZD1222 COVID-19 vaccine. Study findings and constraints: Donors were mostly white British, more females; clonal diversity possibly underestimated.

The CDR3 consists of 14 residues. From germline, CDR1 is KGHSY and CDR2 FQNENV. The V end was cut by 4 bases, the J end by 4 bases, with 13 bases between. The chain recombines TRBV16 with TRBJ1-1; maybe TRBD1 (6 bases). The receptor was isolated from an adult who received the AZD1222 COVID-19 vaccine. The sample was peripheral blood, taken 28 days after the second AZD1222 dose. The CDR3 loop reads CASSLGAHRTEAFF. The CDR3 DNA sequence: TGTGCCAGCAGCCTGGGGGCTCATCGCACTGAAGCTTTCTTT. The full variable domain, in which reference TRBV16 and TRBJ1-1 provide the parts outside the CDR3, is GEEVAQTPKHLVRGEGQKAKLYCAPIKGHSYVFWYQQVLKNEFKFLISFQNENVFDETGMPKERFSAKCLPNSPCSLEIQATKLEDSAVYFCASSLGAHRTEAFFGQGTRLTVV.